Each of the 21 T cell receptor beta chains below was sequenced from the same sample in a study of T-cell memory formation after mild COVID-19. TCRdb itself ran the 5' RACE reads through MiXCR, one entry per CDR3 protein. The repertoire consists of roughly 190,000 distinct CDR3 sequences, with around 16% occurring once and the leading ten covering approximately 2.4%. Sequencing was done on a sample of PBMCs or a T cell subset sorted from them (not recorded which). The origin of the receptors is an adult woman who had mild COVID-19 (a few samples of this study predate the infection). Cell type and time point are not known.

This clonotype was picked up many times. This chain's CDR3 is CATSRGGQGATNYGYTF. The CDR3 nucleotides read TGTGCCACCAGCAGAGGCGGACAGGGGGCTACTAACTATGGCTACACCTTC. This chain uses TRBV15 with TRBJ1-2; TRBD1 aligns across 11 bases. Germline CDR1 reads LNHNV; CDR2 reads YYDKDF (reference sequence). V dropped 1 base and J dropped 0; count of bases not matched to a gene: 4. CDR3 length: 17 residues.

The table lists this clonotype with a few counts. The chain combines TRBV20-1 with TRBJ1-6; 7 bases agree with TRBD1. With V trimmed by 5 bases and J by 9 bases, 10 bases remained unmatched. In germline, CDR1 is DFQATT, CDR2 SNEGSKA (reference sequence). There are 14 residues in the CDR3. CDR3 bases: TGCAGTGCTTTCGAGGGGGCGCGGGGTTCACCCCTCCACTTT. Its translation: CSAFEGARGSPLHF.

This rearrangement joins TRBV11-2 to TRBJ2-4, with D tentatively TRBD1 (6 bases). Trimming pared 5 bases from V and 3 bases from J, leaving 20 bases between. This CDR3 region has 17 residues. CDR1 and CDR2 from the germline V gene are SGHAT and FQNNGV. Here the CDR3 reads CASSPNGVGGGKNIQYF. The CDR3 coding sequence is TGTGCCAGCAGCCCTAATGGTGTAGGGGGTGGCAAAAACATTCAGTACTTC.

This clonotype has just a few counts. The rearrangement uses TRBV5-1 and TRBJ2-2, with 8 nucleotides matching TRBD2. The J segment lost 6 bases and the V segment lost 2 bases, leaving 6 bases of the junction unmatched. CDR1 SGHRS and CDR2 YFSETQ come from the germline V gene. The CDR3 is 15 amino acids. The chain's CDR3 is CASSFGRAGAGELFF. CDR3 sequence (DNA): TGCGCCAGCAGCTTTGGGCGAGCGGGGGCCGGGGAGCTGTTTTTT. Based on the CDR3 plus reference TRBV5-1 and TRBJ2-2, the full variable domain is KAGVTQTPRYLIKTRGQQVTLSCSPISGHRSVSWYQQTPGQGLQFLFEYFSETQRNKGNFPGRFSGRQFSNSRSEMNVSTLELGDSALYLCASSFGRAGAGELFFGEGSRLTVL.

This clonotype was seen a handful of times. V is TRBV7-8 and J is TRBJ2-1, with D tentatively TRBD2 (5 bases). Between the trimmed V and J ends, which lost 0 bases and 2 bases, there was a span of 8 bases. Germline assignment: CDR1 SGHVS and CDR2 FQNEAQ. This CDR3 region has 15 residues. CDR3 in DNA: TGTGCCAGCAGCTTAGCGAGGGTACCCTACAATGAGCAGTTCTTC. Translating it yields CASSLARVPYNEQFF.

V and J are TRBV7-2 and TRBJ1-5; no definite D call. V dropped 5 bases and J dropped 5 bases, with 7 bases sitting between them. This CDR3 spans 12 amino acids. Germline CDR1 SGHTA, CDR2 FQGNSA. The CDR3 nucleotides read TGTGCCAGCAGCCCCCCTTATCAGCCCCAGCATTTT. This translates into CASSPPYQPQHF.

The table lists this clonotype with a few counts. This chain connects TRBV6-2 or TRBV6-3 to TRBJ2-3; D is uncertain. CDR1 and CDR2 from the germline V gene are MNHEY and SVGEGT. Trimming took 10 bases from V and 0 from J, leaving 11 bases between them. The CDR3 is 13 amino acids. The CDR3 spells CATRKGSTDTQYF. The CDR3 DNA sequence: TGTGCCACCAGGAAAGGCAGCACAGATACGCAGTATTTT.

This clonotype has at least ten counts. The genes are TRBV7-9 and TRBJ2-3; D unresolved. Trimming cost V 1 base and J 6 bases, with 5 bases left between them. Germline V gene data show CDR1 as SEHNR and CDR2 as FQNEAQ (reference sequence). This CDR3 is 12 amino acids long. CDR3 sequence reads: CASSLVRDTQYF. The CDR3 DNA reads TGTGCCAGCAGCTTAGTGCGGGATACGCAGTATTTT.

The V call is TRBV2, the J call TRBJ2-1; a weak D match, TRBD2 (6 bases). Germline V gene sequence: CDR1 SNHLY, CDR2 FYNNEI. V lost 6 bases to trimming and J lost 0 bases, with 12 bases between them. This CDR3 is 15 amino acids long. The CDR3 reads CASREGVSSYNEQFF. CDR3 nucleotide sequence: TGTGCCAGCAGGGAGGGTGTCAGCTCCTACAATGAGCAGTTCTTC.

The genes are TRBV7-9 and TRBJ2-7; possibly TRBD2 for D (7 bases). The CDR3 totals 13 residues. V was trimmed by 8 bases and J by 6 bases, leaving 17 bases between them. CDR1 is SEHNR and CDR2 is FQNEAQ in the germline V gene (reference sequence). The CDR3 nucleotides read TGTGCCAGCTATCCCGGGGGAGGGGGCGAGCAGTACTTC. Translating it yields CASYPGGGGEQYF.

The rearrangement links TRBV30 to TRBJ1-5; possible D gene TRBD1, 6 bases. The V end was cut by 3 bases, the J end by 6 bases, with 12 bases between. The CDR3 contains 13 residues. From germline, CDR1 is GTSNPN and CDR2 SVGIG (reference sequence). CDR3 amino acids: CAWRTGPRQPQHF. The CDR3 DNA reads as TGTGCCTGGAGGACAGGACCGCGTCAGCCCCAGCATTTT.

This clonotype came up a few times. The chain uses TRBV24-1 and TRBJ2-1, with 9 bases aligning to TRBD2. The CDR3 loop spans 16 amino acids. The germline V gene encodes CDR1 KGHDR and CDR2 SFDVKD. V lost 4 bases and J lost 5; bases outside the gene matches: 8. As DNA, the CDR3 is TGTGCCACCAGTGAGGCCGAAGCGGGGGGTCACAATGAGCAGTTCTTC. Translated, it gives CATSEAEAGGHNEQFF.

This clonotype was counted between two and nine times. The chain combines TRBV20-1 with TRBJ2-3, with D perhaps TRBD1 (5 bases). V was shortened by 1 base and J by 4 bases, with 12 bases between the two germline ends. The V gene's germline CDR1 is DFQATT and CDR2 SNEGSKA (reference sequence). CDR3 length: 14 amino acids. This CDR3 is CSARGETVADTQYF. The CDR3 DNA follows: TGCAGTGCTAGAGGAGAGACAGTGGCAGATACGCAGTATTTT.

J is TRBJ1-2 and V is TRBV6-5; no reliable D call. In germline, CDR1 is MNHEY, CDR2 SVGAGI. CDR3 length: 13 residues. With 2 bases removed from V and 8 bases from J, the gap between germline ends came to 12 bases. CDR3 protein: CASSYPFGVGYTF. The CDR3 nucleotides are TGTGCCAGCAGTTACCCGTTCGGGGTAGGCTACACCTTC.

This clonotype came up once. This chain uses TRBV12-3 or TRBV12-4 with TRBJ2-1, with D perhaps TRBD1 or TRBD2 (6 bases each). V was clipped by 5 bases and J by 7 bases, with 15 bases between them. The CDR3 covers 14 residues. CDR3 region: CASSPLGGGNEQFF. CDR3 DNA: TGTGCCAGCAGTCCCCTCGGAGGGGGAAATGAGCAGTTCTTC.

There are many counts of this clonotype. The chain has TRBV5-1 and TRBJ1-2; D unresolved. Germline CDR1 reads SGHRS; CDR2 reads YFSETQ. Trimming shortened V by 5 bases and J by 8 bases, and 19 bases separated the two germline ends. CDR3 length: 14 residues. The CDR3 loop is CASSPGNTERGYTF. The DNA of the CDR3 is TGCGCCAGCAGTCCCGGGAACACGGAGCGGGGCTACACCTTC.

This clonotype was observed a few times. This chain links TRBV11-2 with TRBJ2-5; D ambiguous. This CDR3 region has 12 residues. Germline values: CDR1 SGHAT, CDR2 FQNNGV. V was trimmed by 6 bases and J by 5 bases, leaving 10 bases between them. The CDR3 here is CASSPYSETQYF. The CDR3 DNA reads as TGTGCCAGCAGTCCTTACTCGGAGACCCAGTACTTC. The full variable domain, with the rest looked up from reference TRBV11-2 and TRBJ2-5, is EAGVAQSPRYKIIEKRQSVAFWCNPISGHATLYWYQQILGQGPKLLIQFQNNGVVDDSQLPKDRFSAERLKGVDSTLKIQPAKLEDSAVYLCASSPYSETQYFGPGTRLLVL.

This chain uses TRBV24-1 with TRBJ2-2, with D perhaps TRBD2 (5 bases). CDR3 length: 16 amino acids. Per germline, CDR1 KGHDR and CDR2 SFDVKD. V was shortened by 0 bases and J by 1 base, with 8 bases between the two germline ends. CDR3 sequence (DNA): TGTGCCACCAGTGATTTGGGACGGGGGAACACCGGGGAGCTGTTTTTT. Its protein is CATSDLGRGNTGELFF.

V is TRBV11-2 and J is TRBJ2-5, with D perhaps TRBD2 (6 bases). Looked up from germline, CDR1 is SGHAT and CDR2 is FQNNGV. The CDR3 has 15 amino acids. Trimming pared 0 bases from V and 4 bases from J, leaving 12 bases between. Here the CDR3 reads CASSLDPGVRETQYF. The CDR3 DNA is TGTGCCAGCAGCTTAGATCCGGGAGTAAGAGAGACCCAGTACTTC.

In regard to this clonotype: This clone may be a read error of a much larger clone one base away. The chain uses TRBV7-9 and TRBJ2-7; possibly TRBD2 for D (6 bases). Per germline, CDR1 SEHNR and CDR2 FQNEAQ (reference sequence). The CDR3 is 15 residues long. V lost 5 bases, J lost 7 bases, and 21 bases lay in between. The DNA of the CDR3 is TGTGCCAGCAGCACGGGGGTGCAGGGTTATGAGGAGCAGTACTTC. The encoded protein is CASSTGVQGYEEQYF.

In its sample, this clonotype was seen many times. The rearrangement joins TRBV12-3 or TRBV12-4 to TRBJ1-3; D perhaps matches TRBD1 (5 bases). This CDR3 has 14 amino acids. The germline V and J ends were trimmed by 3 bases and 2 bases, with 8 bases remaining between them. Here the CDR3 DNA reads TGTGCCAGCAGTTTGGGGACGGCTGGAAACACCATATATTTT. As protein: CASSLGTAGNTIYF.